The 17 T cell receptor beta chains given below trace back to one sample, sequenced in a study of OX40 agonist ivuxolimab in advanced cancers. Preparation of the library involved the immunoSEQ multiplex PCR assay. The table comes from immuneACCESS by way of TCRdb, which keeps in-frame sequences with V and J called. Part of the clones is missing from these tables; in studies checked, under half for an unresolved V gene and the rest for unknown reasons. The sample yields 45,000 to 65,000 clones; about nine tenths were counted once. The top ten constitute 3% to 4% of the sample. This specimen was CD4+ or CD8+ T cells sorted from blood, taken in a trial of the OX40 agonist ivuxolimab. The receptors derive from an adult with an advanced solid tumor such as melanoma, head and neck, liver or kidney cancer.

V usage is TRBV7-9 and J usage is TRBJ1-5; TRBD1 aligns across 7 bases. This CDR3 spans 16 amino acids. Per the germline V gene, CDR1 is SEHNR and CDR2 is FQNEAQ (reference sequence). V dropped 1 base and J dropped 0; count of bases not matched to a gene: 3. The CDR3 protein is CASSLGGTASNQPQHF. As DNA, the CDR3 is TGTGCCAGCAGCTTAGGAGGGACAGCTAGCAATCAGCCCCAGCATTTT.

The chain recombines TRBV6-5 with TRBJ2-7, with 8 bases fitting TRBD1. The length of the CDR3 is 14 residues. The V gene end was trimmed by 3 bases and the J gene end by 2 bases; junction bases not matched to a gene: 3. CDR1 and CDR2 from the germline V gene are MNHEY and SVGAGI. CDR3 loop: CASSYRTGTYEQYF. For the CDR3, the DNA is TGTGCCAGCAGTTATAGGACAGGGACCTACGAGCAGTACTTC.

CDR3 amino acids: CASSYLRGAGDNEQFF. The CDR3 nucleotides read TGTGCCAGCAGTTACTTACGAGGGGCCGGGGACAATGAGCAGTTCTTC. This chain connects TRBV6-5 to TRBJ2-1; tentatively, D is TRBD1 or TRBD2 (5 bases each). This CDR3 is built from 16 residues. The V end lost 1 base, the J end lost 5 bases, and 15 bases lay between the germline ends. Germline V gives CDR1 MNHEY, CDR2 SVGAGI.

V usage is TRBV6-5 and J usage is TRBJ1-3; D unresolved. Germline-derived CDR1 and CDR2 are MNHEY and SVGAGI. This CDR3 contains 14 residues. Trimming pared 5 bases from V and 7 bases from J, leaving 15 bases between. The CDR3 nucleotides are TGTGCCAGCAGTCGGGGAGCCCGTGGGAACACCATATATTTT. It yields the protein CASSRGARGNTIYF.

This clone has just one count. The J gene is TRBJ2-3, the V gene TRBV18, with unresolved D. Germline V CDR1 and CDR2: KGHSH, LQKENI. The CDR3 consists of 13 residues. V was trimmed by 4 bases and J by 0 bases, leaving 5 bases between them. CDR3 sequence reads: CASSRGSTDTQYF. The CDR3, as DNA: TGTGCCAGCTCACGCGGAAGCACAGATACGCAGTATTTT.

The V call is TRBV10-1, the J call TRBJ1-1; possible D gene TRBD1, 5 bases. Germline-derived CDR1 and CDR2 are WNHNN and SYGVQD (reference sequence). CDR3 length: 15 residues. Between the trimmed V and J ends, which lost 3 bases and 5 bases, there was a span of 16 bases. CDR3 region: CASSDEGALRTEAFF. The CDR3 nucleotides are TGCGCCAGCAGTGATGAAGGGGCGCTTAGGACTGAAGCTTTCTTT.

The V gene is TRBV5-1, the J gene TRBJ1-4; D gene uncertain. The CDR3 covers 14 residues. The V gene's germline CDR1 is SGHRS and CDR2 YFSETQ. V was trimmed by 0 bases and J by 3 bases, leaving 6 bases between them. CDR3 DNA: TGCGCCAGCAGCTTGGACAGACCTAATGAAAAACTGTTTTTT. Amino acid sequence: CASSLDRPNEKLFF.

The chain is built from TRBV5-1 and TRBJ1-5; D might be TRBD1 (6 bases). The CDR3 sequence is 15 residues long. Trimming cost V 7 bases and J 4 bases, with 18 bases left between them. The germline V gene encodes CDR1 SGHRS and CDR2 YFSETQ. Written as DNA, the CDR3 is TGCGCCAGCTCGCGGACAGTGGGAACAAATCAGCCCCAGCATTTT. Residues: CASSRTVGTNQPQHF.

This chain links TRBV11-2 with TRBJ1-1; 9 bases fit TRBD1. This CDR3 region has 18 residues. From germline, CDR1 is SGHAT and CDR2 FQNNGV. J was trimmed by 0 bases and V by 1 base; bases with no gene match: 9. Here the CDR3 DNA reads TGTGCCAGCAGCTTAGTTAGGGGGACAGGGAGAATGAACACTGAAGCTTTCTTT. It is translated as CASSLVRGTGRMNTEAFF.

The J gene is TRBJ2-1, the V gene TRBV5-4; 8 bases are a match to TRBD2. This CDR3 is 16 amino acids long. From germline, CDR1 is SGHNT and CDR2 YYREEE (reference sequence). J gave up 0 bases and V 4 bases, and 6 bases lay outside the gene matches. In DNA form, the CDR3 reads TGTGCCAGCAGCCCGGAACTAGCGGCCTCCTACAATGAGCAGTTCTTC. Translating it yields CASSPELAASYNEQFF.

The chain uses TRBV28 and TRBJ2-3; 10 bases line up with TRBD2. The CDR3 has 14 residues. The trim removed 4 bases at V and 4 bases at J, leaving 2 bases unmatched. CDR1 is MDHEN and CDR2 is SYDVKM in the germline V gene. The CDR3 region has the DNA TGTGCCAGCAGTTGGAGCGGGGGGGCAGATACGCAGTATTTT. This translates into CASSWSGGADTQYF.

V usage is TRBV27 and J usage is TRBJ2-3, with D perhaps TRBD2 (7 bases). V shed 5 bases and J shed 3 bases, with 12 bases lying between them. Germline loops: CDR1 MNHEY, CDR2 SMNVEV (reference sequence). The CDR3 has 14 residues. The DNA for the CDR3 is TGTGCCAGCAGTGGTGGGGGGGCAACAGATACGCAGTATTTT. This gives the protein CASSGGGATDTQYF.

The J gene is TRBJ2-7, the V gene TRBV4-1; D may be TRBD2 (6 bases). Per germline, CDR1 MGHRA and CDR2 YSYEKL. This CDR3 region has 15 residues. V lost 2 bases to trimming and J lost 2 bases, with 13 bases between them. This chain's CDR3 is CASSQPRSGAYEQYF. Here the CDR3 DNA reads TGCGCCAGCAGCCAACCCCGTAGCGGAGCCTACGAGCAGTACTTC.

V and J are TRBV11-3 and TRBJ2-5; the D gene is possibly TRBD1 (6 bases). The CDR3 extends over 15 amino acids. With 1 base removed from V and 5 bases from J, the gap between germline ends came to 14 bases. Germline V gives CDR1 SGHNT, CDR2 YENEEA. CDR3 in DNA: TGTGCCAGCAGCTTAGCGTGGGGACACGGTGAGACCCAGTACTTC. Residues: CASSLAWGHGETQYF. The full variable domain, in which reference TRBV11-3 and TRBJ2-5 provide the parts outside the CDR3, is EAGVVQSPRYKIIEKKQPVAFWCNPISGHNTLYWYLQNLGQGPELLIRYENEEAVDDSQLPKDRFSAERLKGVDSTLKIQPAELGDSAVYLCASSLAWGHGETQYFGPGTRLLVL.

The CDR3 nucleotides read TGTGCCAGCAGCCCACCGGGACTAGCGGGAACAGGAGGGCAGTACTTC. Its translation is CASSPPGLAGTGGQYF. The J gene is TRBJ2-7, the V gene TRBV7-9; 13 positions match TRBD2. The CDR3 spans 16 residues. V was pared by 5 bases and J by 9 bases, with 13 bases of the junction left unmatched. The germline CDR1 and CDR2 sequences are SEHNR and FQNEAQ (reference sequence).

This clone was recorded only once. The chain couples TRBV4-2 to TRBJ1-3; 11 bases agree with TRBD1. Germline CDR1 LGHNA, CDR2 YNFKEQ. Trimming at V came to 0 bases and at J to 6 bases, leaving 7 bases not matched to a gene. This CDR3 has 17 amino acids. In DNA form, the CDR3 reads TGTGCCAGCAGCCAAGATCCCAGGACAGGGGGCCAAAACACCATATATTTT. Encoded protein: CASSQDPRTGGQNTIYF.

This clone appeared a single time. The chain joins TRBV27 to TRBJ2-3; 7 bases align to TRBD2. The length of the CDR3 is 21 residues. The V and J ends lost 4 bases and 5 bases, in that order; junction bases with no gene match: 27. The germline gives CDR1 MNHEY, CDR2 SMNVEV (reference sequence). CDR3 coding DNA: TGTGCCAGCAGTTCCCAAACCCCGGGACTAATAACCGTGGCCCACCTAGATACGCAGTATTTT. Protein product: CASSSQTPGLITVAHLDTQYF.